The 32 T cell receptor beta chains below all came from one sample that was sequenced in a study of blood T cell repertoires in COVID-19. TCRdb's table, derived via immunoSEQ multiplex PCR, lists solely in-frame clones and lacks some. Seen here are about 110,000 clones, roughly 80% observed once, and the top ten hold about 8.5%. Sequences were obtained from peripheral blood. The receptor set was obtained from a woman aged 40 to 49 with acute or convalescent COVID-19.

V usage is TRBV30 and J usage is TRBJ1-2, with 8 bases that match TRBD1. The CDR3 is made up of 14 amino acids. Germline CDR1 and CDR2: GTSNPN and SVGIG (reference sequence). After removal of 0 bases from V and 4 bases from J, the junction contained 4 bases not matched to a gene. The CDR3 loop is CAWSVPGGSYGYTF. As DNA, the CDR3 is TGTGCCTGGAGTGTACCAGGGGGCAGCTATGGCTACACCTTC.

The chain has TRBV19 and TRBJ1-4, with D hard to call. V was trimmed by 8 bases and J by 3 bases, leaving 10 bases between them. The CDR3 has 13 residues. Germline values: CDR1 LNHDA, CDR2 SQIVND (reference sequence). The CDR3 sequence: CASRGRPNEKLFF. CDR3 bases: TGTGCCAGTCGCGGGAGACCTAATGAAAAACTGTTTTTT.

The CDR3 sequence is CASSGSLASSGNTIYF. CDR3 coding DNA: TGTGCCAGTAGTGGCAGCCTGGCTAGCTCTGGAAACACCATATATTTT. This chain joins TRBV19 and TRBJ1-3; D call uncertain. The V end was cut by 5 bases, the J end by 0 bases, with 14 bases between. The CDR3 is made up of 16 amino acids. The germline V gene encodes CDR1 LNHDA and CDR2 SQIVND (reference sequence). The whole variable domain, filled in from reference TRBV19 and TRBJ1-3, reads DGGITQSPKYLFRKEGQNVTLSCEQNLNHDAMYWYRQDPGQGLRLIYYSQIVNDFQKGDIAEGYSVSREKKESFPLTVTSAQKNPTAFYLCASSGSLASSGNTIYFGEGSWLTVV.

The chain has TRBV6-2 or TRBV6-3 and TRBJ2-5; D is unresolved. Trimming took 4 bases from V and 1 from J, leaving 7 bases between them. The germline CDR1 and CDR2 sequences are MNHEY and SVGEGT. CDR3 size: 13 residues. The CDR3: CASSFVAQETQYF. The CDR3 DNA sequence: TGTGCCAGCAGTTTCGTGGCCCAAGAGACCCAGTACTTC.

This chain connects TRBV10-3 to TRBJ2-7; the match to TRBD2 covers 10 bases. From germline, CDR1 is ENHRY and CDR2 SYGVKD. Unmatched junction bases numbered 9, after V lost 8 bases and J lost 5 bases. This CDR3 has 14 amino acids. This chain's CDR3 is CAIYPGTSVDEQYF. For the CDR3, the DNA is TGTGCCATCTACCCCGGGACTAGCGTTGACGAGCAGTACTTC.

CDR3 DNA sequence: TGTGCCAGCAGCTTGGGACACGGGGGTAATTCACCCCTCCACTTT. This codes for CASSLGHGGNSPLHF. The rearrangement links TRBV5-4 to TRBJ1-6; D possibly corresponds to TRBD1 (5 bases). V was trimmed by 0 bases and J by 6 bases, leaving 10 bases between them. Germline values: CDR1 SGHNT, CDR2 YYREEE (reference sequence). The CDR3 spans 15 residues.

This chain uses TRBV5-1 with TRBJ2-7; the D gene is possibly TRBD2 (6 bases). This CDR3 spans 16 amino acids. Germline-derived CDR1 and CDR2 are SGHRS and YFSETQ. Trimming took 1 base from V and 0 from J, leaving 14 bases between them. In nucleotides, the CDR3 is TGCGCCAGCAGCTTGATTCCCCGGGGGATCTCCTACGAGCAGTACTTC. Translation gives CASSLIPRGISYEQYF.

J is TRBJ2-2 and V is TRBV7-3, with 8 bases matching TRBD1. The CDR3 covers 15 residues. Germline loops: CDR1 SGHTA, CDR2 FQGTGA. V lost 4 bases, J lost 3 bases, and 4 bases stayed unmatched. The CDR3 sequence: CASSSTGADTGELFF. The CDR3 DNA reads TGTGCCAGCAGCTCGACAGGGGCGGACACCGGGGAGCTGTTTTTT.

The chain recombines TRBV5-8 with TRBJ1-2, with a weak D call TRBD1 (5 bases). The CDR3 contains 15 residues. Trimming took off 5 bases at V and 4 bases at J, with 18 bases between the two ends. Germline CDR1 reads SGHTS; CDR2 reads YDEGEE. In DNA form, the CDR3 reads TGTGCCAGCAGTTTTAACAGGTTGCCCGCCTATGGCTACACCTTC. Amino acids: CASSFNRLPAYGYTF.

The chain couples TRBV6-6 to TRBJ2-7; no clear D gene. Germline V CDR1 and CDR2: MNHNY, SVGAGI (reference sequence). The germline V and J ends were trimmed by 11 bases and 1 base, with 15 bases remaining between them. The CDR3 sequence is 13 residues long. CDR3 loop: CASRLAESYEQYF. The CDR3 region has the DNA TGTGCCTCCCGGTTAGCAGAATCCTACGAGCAGTACTTC.

This chain uses TRBV3-1 (or the pseudogene TRBV3-2) with TRBJ1-3; TRBD1 aligns across 8 bases. In germline, CDR1 is LGHDT, CDR2 YNNKEL (reference sequence). The CDR3 is 16 residues long. Germline trimming cut 1 base from V and 1 base from J; bases unmatched to any gene: 3. The CDR3 DNA sequence: TGTGCCAGCAGCCAAGCAGGGGGCGCATCTGGAAACACCATATATTTT. Its protein is CASSQAGGASGNTIYF.

The V call is TRBV4-1, the J call TRBJ2-5; possible D gene TRBD1, 5 bases. The CDR3 covers 15 residues. In germline, CDR1 is MGHRA, CDR2 YSYEKL. The ends were cut back, 1 base at V and 0 bases at J, with 9 bases in the middle. The CDR3 bases are TGCGCCAGCAGCCAAGTATCGACAGACCAAGAGACCCAGTACTTC. Translation: CASSQVSTDQETQYF.

The V and J genes are TRBV12-3 or TRBV12-4 and TRBJ1-1, with D possibly TRBD1 on 5 matching bases. The ends were cut back, 3 bases at V and 9 bases at J, with 11 bases in the middle. This CDR3 is 12 amino acids long. CDR3 sequence reads: CASSFTGLQAFF. CDR3 DNA: TGTGCCAGCAGTTTCACAGGATTACAAGCTTTCTTT.

The rearrangement links TRBV6-4 to TRBJ2-3; the D gene is possibly TRBD2 (5 bases). The CDR3 length is 15 residues. V lost 3 bases and J lost 0, with 10 bases in between. Germline V gene data show CDR1 as MRHNA and CDR2 as SNTAGT. The CDR3 DNA follows: TGTGCCAGCAGTGAGAGCGGTACTAGCACAGATACGCAGTATTTT. It is translated as CASSESGTSTDTQYF.

The V and J genes are TRBV7-9 and TRBJ2-7, with 8 bases lining up with TRBD1. Germline assignment: CDR1 SEHNR and CDR2 FQNEAQ (reference sequence). Unmatched junction bases numbered 1, after V lost 1 base and J lost 5 bases. This CDR3 region has 13 residues. The CDR3 nucleotides are TGTGCCAGCAGCTTAGGACAGGGGAACGAGCAGTACTTC. Amino acids: CASSLGQGNEQYF. Full variable domain (missing parts from reference TRBV7-9 and TRBJ2-7): DTGVSQNPRHKITKRGQNVTFRCDPISEHNRLYWYRQTLGQGPEFLTYFQNEAQLEKSRLLSDRFSAERPKGSFSTLEIQRTEQGDSAMYLCASSLGQGNEQYFGPGTRLTVT.

The chain joins TRBV24-1 to TRBJ1-2; 9 positions agree with TRBD1. CDR3 length: 15 residues. V lost 4 bases to trimming and J lost 4 bases; unmatched junction nucleotides: 6. Germline V gene sequence: CDR1 KGHDR, CDR2 SFDVKD. CDR3 protein: CATSDGTGTLYGYTF. The CDR3, as DNA: TGTGCCACCAGTGACGGGACAGGGACCCTCTATGGCTACACCTTC.

The V gene is TRBV5-1, the J gene TRBJ1-6, with 9 positions matching TRBD1. V was clipped by 2 bases and J by 6 bases; unmatched bases: 9. The CDR3 consists of 17 residues. From germline, CDR1 is SGHRS and CDR2 YFSETQ. CDR3 region: CASSLLGQGIINSPLHF. The CDR3 region has the DNA TGCGCCAGCAGCTTACTTGGACAGGGGATAATTAATTCACCCCTCCACTTT.

The chain joins TRBV7-2 to TRBJ1-1; 12 positions match TRBD1. J was trimmed by 4 bases and V by 4 bases; bases with no gene match: 4. CDR1 is SGHTA, CDR2 FQGNSA, per germline. The CDR3 is 15 residues long. Written as DNA, the CDR3 is TGTGCCAGCAGCTCGGGACAGGGGGCCTCCACTGAAGCTTTCTTT. Protein product: CASSSGQGASTEAFF.

This chain connects TRBV5-4 to TRBJ1-1, with D tentatively TRBD1 (6 bases). Germline lookup yields CDR1 SGHNT and CDR2 YYREEE (reference sequence). The CDR3 is 13 residues long. V was shortened by 6 bases and J by 1 base, with 10 bases between the two germline ends. As DNA, the CDR3 is TGTGCCAGCACAGGACAGCCGAACACTGAAGCTTTCTTT. This translates into CASTGQPNTEAFF.

This chain joins TRBV5-4 and TRBJ1-3, with D possibly being TRBD1 (5 bases). Trimming stripped 4 bases from V and 2 bases from J, with 13 bases between. CDR3 length equals 15 residues. Germline CDR1 is SGHNT and CDR2 is YYREEE (reference sequence). DNA of the CDR3: TGTGCCAGCAGCCCGGGGGTTCATCCTGGAAACACCATATATTTT. Its translation: CASSPGVHPGNTIYF.

The V gene is TRBV5-6, the J gene TRBJ1-2; 7 bases are shared with TRBD1. The CDR3 consists of 15 residues. Germline CDR1 and CDR2: SGHDT and YYEEEE. V lost 4 bases and J lost 1; bases outside the gene matches: 7. CDR3 loop: CASSPNRDSNYGYTF. CDR3 coding DNA: TGTGCCAGCAGCCCGAACAGGGACAGTAACTATGGCTACACCTTC. Using reference TRBV5-6 and TRBJ1-2 for the parts outside the CDR3, the full variable domain is DAGVTQSPTHLIKTRGQQVTLRCSPKSGHDTVSWYQQALGQGPQFIFQYYEEEERQRGNFPDRFSGHQFPNYSSELNVNALLLGDSALYLCASSPNRDSNYGYTFGSGTRLTVV.

The chain combines TRBV29-1 with TRBJ1-2; D unresolved. Between the trimmed V and J ends, which lost 7 bases and 8 bases, there was a span of 14 bases. CDR1 and CDR2 (germline): SQVTM, ANQGSEA. This CDR3 has 11 residues. The DNA of the CDR3 is TGCAGCGCGCTTGCGGGTGGCGGCTACACCTTC. Its translation is CSALAGGGYTF. Full variable domain (rest looked up from reference TRBV29-1 and TRBJ1-2): SAVISQKPSRDICQRGTSLTIQCQVDSQVTMMFWYRQQPGQSLTLIATANQGSEATYESGFVIDKFPISRPNLTFSTLTVSNMSPEDSSIYLCSALAGGGYTFGSGTRLTVV.

CDR3 sequence reads: CASAIHGTGTEKLFF. DNA of the CDR3: TGCGCCAGCGCTATCCATGGGACAGGGACTGAAAAACTGTTTTTT. The chain recombines TRBV5-1 with TRBJ1-4, with 9 bases that match TRBD1. Germline loops: CDR1 SGHRS, CDR2 YFSETQ. Trimming removed 7 bases from V and 7 bases from J; junction bases left unmatched: 11. This CDR3 has 15 amino acids.

The chain links TRBV7-8 to TRBJ1-5; no firm D call. Between the trimmed V and J ends, which lost 2 bases and 0 bases, there was a span of 11 bases. The germline CDR1 and CDR2 sequences are SGHVS and FQNEAQ. CDR3 length: 16 residues. The CDR3 protein is CASSLRLETSNQPQHF. CDR3 DNA: TGTGCCAGCAGCTTAAGGCTGGAGACTAGCAATCAGCCCCAGCATTTT.

This chain links TRBV19 with TRBJ1-1; a weak D match, TRBD1 (5 bases). The V gene lost 8 bases and the J gene lost 3 bases, with 13 bases spanning the gap. In germline, CDR1 is LNHDA, CDR2 SQIVND (reference sequence). This CDR3 is built from 13 residues. The CDR3 sequence: CASSDTTDTEAFF. In DNA, the CDR3 is TGTGCCAGTTCGGACACTACAGACACTGAAGCTTTCTTT.

The chain employs TRBV5-1 and TRBJ1-6, with a possible D match to TRBD1 (6 bases). Trimming removed 0 bases at V and 6 bases at J, with 10 bases between. Germline assignment: CDR1 SGHRS and CDR2 YFSETQ. This CDR3 is built from 15 residues. The CDR3: CASSLDGQLNSPLHF. The CDR3 nucleotides read TGCGCCAGCAGCTTGGACGGACAGCTTAATTCACCCCTCCACTTT.

This clone was recorded a few times. V is TRBV5-6 and J is TRBJ2-5; TRBD2 might be the D (6 bases). Trimming removed 4 bases at V and 9 bases at J, with 19 bases between. Per the germline V gene, CDR1 is SGHDT and CDR2 is YYEEEE. CDR3 length: 14 amino acids. The CDR3 is CASSRGTPGVAQYF. Written as DNA, the CDR3 is TGTGCCAGCAGCCGCGGGACTCCCGGGGTCGCCCAGTACTTC.

This clone has a handful of counts. The CDR3 DNA follows: TGTGCCAGCAGCCGTGACAGGGGGTATGAAAAACTGTTTTTT. Translating gives CASSRDRGYEKLFF. This chain connects TRBV7-9 to TRBJ1-4; 9 bases are shared with TRBD1. The CDR3 contains 14 residues. The V gene end was trimmed by 5 bases and the J gene end by 6 bases; junction bases not matched to a gene: 4. Per the germline V gene, CDR1 is SEHNR and CDR2 is FQNEAQ (reference sequence). Together with reference TRBV7-9 and TRBJ1-4, the CDR3 gives the full variable domain: DTGVSQNPRHKITKRGQNVTFRCDPISEHNRLYWYRQTLGQGPEFLTYFQNEAQLEKSRLLSDRFSAERPKGSFSTLEIQRTEQGDSAMYLCASSRDRGYEKLFFGSGTQLSVL.

The chain is built from TRBV12-3 or TRBV12-4 and TRBJ1-2; no firm D call. V shed 5 bases and J shed 2 bases, with 6 bases lying between them. The CDR3 sequence is 12 residues long. Here the CDR3 DNA reads TGTGCCAGCAGTCAACAAAACTATGGCTACACCTTC. This sequence encodes CASSQQNYGYTF.

This CDR3 is CASSLGGSGGSYNEQFF. The CDR3 coding sequence is TGCGCCAGCAGCTTGGGTGGTAGCGGGGGTAGCTACAATGAGCAGTTCTTC. V is TRBV5-1 and J is TRBJ2-1; 9 bases align to TRBD2. This CDR3 spans 17 amino acids. Trimming cost V 0 bases and J 3 bases; bases outside gene matches: 7. In germline, CDR1 is SGHRS, CDR2 YFSETQ.

This clone was counted only a few times. Here the CDR3 reads CASSVDSQGGNEQFF. The CDR3, as DNA: TGTGCCAGCAGCGTAGACAGTCAGGGGGGCAATGAGCAGTTCTTC. This chain links TRBV9 with TRBJ2-1, with a tentative D call TRBD1 (7 bases). The CDR3 spans 15 residues. Germline V gives CDR1 SGDLS, CDR2 YYNGEE. The V end lost 0 bases, the J end lost 6 bases, and 13 bases lay between the germline ends.

This clone was found many times. The genes are TRBV15 and TRBJ1-2, with D possibly TRBD1 on 5 matching bases. Germline V gives CDR1 LNHNV, CDR2 YYDKDF (reference sequence). This CDR3 has 14 amino acids. Deletions cut 0 bases from V and 7 bases from J, with 12 bases between. The DNA for the CDR3 is TGTGCCACCAGCAGAGAAAAGCAGGGAAGTGGCTACACCTTC. Its protein product is CATSREKQGSGYTF.